The next 16 T cell receptor beta chains were all read from a single sample in a study of blood T cell repertoires in COVID-19. Profiling relied on immunoSEQ multiplex PCR, and the TCRdb table lists in-frame clones only, not all of them. Of just over 300,000 clones in the sample, just under 90% were seen once. Input material: peripheral blood. The receptors stem from a woman aged 25 to 39 with COVID-19, enrolled during active disease.

V usage is TRBV29-1 and J usage is TRBJ1-1, with D unresolved. The CDR3 is 11 residues long. Between the trimmed V and J ends, which lost 4 bases and 13 bases, there was a span of 16 bases. The germline V gene has CDR1 SQVTM and CDR2 ANQGSEA. CDR3 DNA: TGCAGCGTTGGGTTTGGTGGACTAGGTTTCTTT. It translates to CSVGFGGLGFF.

J is TRBJ2-7 and V is TRBV18; TRBD1 might be the D (5 bases). Germline V gene lookup returns CDR1 KGHSH and CDR2 LQKENI. The length of the CDR3 is 12 residues. V was clipped by 2 bases and J by 7 bases, with 9 bases between them. This CDR3 reads CASSPGAWEQYF. Here the CDR3 DNA reads TGTGCCAGCTCACCAGGGGCTTGGGAGCAGTACTTC. Drawing the rest from reference TRBV18 and TRBJ2-7, the complete variable domain is NAGVMQNPRHLVRRRGQEARLRCSPMKGHSHVYWYRQLPEEGLKFMVYLQKENIIDESGMPKERFSAEFPKEGPSILRIQQVVRGDSAAYFCASSPGAWEQYFGPGTRLTVT.

The chain employs TRBV5-5 and TRBJ1-4, with D hard to call. The CDR3 spans 16 residues. Trimming cost V 3 bases and J 3 bases, with 15 bases left between them. Germline V gene lookup returns CDR1 SGHKS and CDR2 YYEKEE (reference sequence). In DNA, the CDR3 is TGTGCCAGCAGCTGGGCGGGTATCGGTTCTAATGAAAAACTGTTTTTT. Its translation is CASSWAGIGSNEKLFF. Using reference TRBV5-5 and TRBJ1-4 for the parts outside the CDR3, the full variable domain is DAGVTQSPTHLIKTRGQQVTLRCSPISGHKSVSWYQQVLGQGPQFIFQYYEKEERGRGNFPDRFSARQFPNYSSELNVNALLLGDSALYLCASSWAGIGSNEKLFFGSGTQLSVL.

The chain carries TRBV2 and TRBJ2-3; no reliable D call. V shed 1 base and J shed 8 bases, with 7 bases lying between them. Germline V gene data show CDR1 as SNHLY and CDR2 as FYNNEI. This CDR3 is built from 12 residues. CDR3 sequence reads: CASSEGLATQYF. In DNA, the CDR3 is TGTGCCAGCAGTGAAGGATTGGCTACGCAGTATTTT.

This clone was observed a single time. The chain links TRBV2 to TRBJ1-1; D uncertain. CDR1 is SNHLY, CDR2 FYNNEI, per germline. The CDR3 is 14 residues long. V gave up 7 bases and J gave up 0 bases, with 12 bases separating them. The CDR3 DNA sequence: TGTGCCAGCACGGAGGAGCTTATGAACACTGAAGCTTTCTTT. Translated, it gives CASTEELMNTEAFF.

The chain recombines TRBV10-2 with TRBJ2-3, with 12 positions matching TRBD1. Unmatched junction bases numbered 14, after V lost 9 bases and J lost 1 base. The CDR3 length is 18 residues. Looked up from germline, CDR1 is WSHSY and CDR2 is SAAADI. CDR3 bases: TGCGCCAGACCTGGAAGGGACAGGGGGCGAGAGGGCACAGATACGCAGTATTTT. Translating it yields CARPGRDRGREGTDTQYF.

CDR3 sequence: CASSLLQGFGYTF. The DNA for the CDR3 is TGTGCCAGCAGTTTATTACAGGGGTTTGGCTACACCTTC. The genes are TRBV27 and TRBJ1-2; 7 nucleotides match TRBD1. With V trimmed by 1 base and J by 7 bases, 3 bases remained unmatched. The germline CDR1 and CDR2 sequences are MNHEY and SMNVEV (reference sequence). The CDR3 consists of 13 residues.

This rearrangement joins TRBV29-1 to TRBJ2-3; 13 nucleotides align to TRBD2. CDR1 and CDR2 (germline): SQVTM, ANQGSEA. J gave up 0 bases and V 4 bases, and 4 bases lay outside the gene matches. This CDR3 is 16 amino acids long. The CDR3 sequence: CSVGGLAGTSTDTQYF. DNA for the CDR3: TGCAGCGTTGGGGGACTAGCGGGGACTAGCACAGATACGCAGTATTTT.

This clone has only one observation. The chain is built from TRBV11-1 and TRBJ2-1, with 8 positions matching TRBD2. The trim removed 5 bases at V and 7 bases at J, leaving 10 bases unmatched. The CDR3 is 15 amino acids. Looked up from germline, CDR1 is SGHAT and CDR2 is FQDESV (reference sequence). CDR3 protein: CASSPRLTSDNEQFF. The DNA for the CDR3 is TGTGCCAGCAGCCCGCGGTTGACTAGCGATAATGAGCAGTTCTTC. Together with reference TRBV11-1 and TRBJ2-1, the CDR3 gives the full variable domain: EAEVAQSPRYKITEKSQAVAFWCDPISGHATLYWYRQILGQGPELLVQFQDESVVDDSQLPKDRFSAERLKGVDSTLKIQPAELGDSAMYLCASSPRLTSDNEQFFGPGTRLTVL.

The chain links TRBV24-1 to TRBJ1-5; TRBD1 is a possible D gene (5 bases). The germline V and J ends were trimmed by 6 bases and 4 bases, with 12 bases remaining between them. The CDR3 is 14 amino acids. Germline-derived CDR1 and CDR2 are KGHDR and SFDVKD. CDR3 DNA sequence: TGTGCCACCAGTCACAAAGGGGTGAATCAGCCCCAGCATTTT. Translation gives CATSHKGVNQPQHF.

The rearrangement uses TRBV28 and TRBJ1-2; perhaps TRBD1 as D (5 bases). This CDR3 spans 12 amino acids. Trimming shortened V by 4 bases and J by 8 bases, and 11 bases separated the two germline ends. Germline V CDR1 and CDR2: MDHEN, SYDVKM. The CDR3 is CASSSDRRGYTF. In DNA, the CDR3 is TGTGCCAGCAGTTCCGACAGAAGGGGCTACACCTTC.

The chain employs TRBV4-1 and TRBJ1-2, with 8 bases that match TRBD1. The trim removed 2 bases at V and 7 bases at J, leaving 9 bases unmatched. Germline V gives CDR1 MGHRA, CDR2 YSYEKL. The CDR3 is 15 residues long. CDR3 nucleotide sequence: TGCGCCAGCAGCCAATTTTCGGACAGGGCGGGTGGCTACACCTTC. Protein: CASSQFSDRAGGYTF.

The chain carries TRBV5-4 and TRBJ2-1, with TRBD2 matching 7 bases. Germline V gene lookup returns CDR1 SGHNT and CDR2 YYREEE (reference sequence). This CDR3 is built from 14 residues. After removal of 4 bases from V and 7 bases from J, the junction contained 8 bases not matched to a gene. This CDR3 reads CASSTLGGTNEQFF. The CDR3 DNA reads as TGTGCCAGCAGCACCCTGGGAGGGACTAATGAGCAGTTCTTC. The variable domain in full, completed from reference TRBV5-4 and TRBJ2-1, reads ETGVTQSPTHLIKTRGQQVTLRCSSQSGHNTVSWYQQALGQGPQFIFQYYREEENGRGNFPPRFSGLQFPNYSSELNVNALELDDSALYLCASSTLGGTNEQFFGPGTRLTVL.

This chain connects TRBV7-3 to TRBJ1-1; D is unclear. V was trimmed by 3 bases and J by 0 bases, leaving 8 bases between them. The CDR3 is 14 amino acids. The germline V gene has CDR1 SGHTA and CDR2 FQGTGA. CDR3 bases: TGTGCCAGCAGCTTTCAGAACATGAACACTGAAGCTTTCTTT. This sequence encodes CASSFQNMNTEAFF.

V usage is TRBV19 and J usage is TRBJ1-3; 7 bases are a match to TRBD1. The CDR3 is made up of 15 amino acids. Germline V gives CDR1 LNHDA, CDR2 SQIVND (reference sequence). V gave up 7 bases and J gave up 2 bases; unmatched junction bases: 8. The chain's CDR3 is CASTFDRVAGNTIYF. DNA of the CDR3: TGTGCCAGTACCTTCGACAGGGTAGCTGGAAACACCATATATTTT.

The sample holds one count of this clone. The J gene is TRBJ2-2, the V gene TRBV2, with 7 bases aligning to TRBD1. With 9 bases clipped from V and 2 bases from J, the junction kept 6 bases outside the gene matches. The length of the CDR3 is 14 residues. Germline-derived CDR1 and CDR2 are SNHLY and FYNNEI. This chain's CDR3 is CARQTGYNTGELFF. The CDR3 coding sequence is TGTGCCAGACAGACAGGGTATAACACCGGGGAGCTGTTTTTT.